The 19 T cell receptor beta chains below all came from one sample that was sequenced in a study of blood T cell repertoires in COVID-19. Sequencing used immunoSEQ multiplex PCR; TCRdb keeps in-frame clones, though not all of them. The top ten clones hold around 2% of a sample with about 60,000 clones, about 91% of them seen once. The material sequenced was peripheral blood. The receptors shown here come from a man in his 60s with acute or convalescent COVID-19.

The chain has TRBV7-9 and TRBJ2-7; D is possibly TRBD1 (5 bases). The CDR3 is 14 amino acids. Per the germline V gene, CDR1 is SEHNR and CDR2 is FQNEAQ (reference sequence). V lost 4 bases and J 6 bases, leaving 16 bases between the germline ends. CDR3 loop: CASSSRAGQIEQYF. CDR3 bases: TGTGCCAGCAGCTCCCGGGCCGGACAAATCGAGCAGTACTTC.

The chain carries TRBV5-1 and TRBJ1-1; D gene uncertain. V lost 1 base to trimming and J lost 1 base, with 8 bases between them. This CDR3 has 14 amino acids. CDR1 and CDR2 (germline): SGHRS, YFSETQ. CDR3 DNA: TGCGCCAGCAGCTTGCTACAGTCGAACACTGAAGCTTTCTTT. Translating gives CASSLLQSNTEAFF.

This clone was detected once. The V gene is TRBV4-3, the J gene TRBJ2-7; TRBD2 matches 12 bases. Germline V gives CDR1 LGHNA, CDR2 YSLEER. The V segment lost 4 bases and the J segment 4 bases; nucleotides outside the gene matches: 2. The CDR3 is 14 amino acids. Here the CDR3 reads CASSPGLAGYEQYF. CDR3 in DNA: TGCGCCAGCAGCCCTGGACTAGCGGGATACGAGCAGTACTTC.

The chain recombines TRBV14 with TRBJ2-7; TRBD2 matches at 7 bases. The CDR3 covers 19 residues. Per the germline V gene, CDR1 is SGHDN and CDR2 is FVKESK. V trimming: 4 bases; J trimming: 5 bases; junction bases outside the gene matches: 23. CDR3 sequence: CASSRRLGGGGSDTDEQYF. For the CDR3, the DNA is TGTGCCAGCAGCCGAAGGCTTGGAGGCGGCGGGAGCGATACCGACGAGCAGTACTTC.

This clone was picked up a small number of times. The chain couples TRBV2 to TRBJ1-2; TRBD1 matches at 7 bases. Germline V gene sequence: CDR1 SNHLY, CDR2 FYNNEI. This CDR3 has 14 amino acids. With 4 bases clipped from V and 4 bases from J, the junction kept 6 bases outside the gene matches. The CDR3 sequence is CASSGGTAPYGYTF. The CDR3 DNA sequence: TGTGCCAGCAGTGGGGGGACAGCTCCCTATGGCTACACCTTC.

V usage is TRBV7-2 and J usage is TRBJ2-1; 8 nucleotides align to TRBD2. The germline gives CDR1 SGHTA, CDR2 FQGNSA. This CDR3 has 15 amino acids. J lost 8 bases, V lost 0 bases, and 6 bases had no gene match. For the CDR3, the DNA is TGTGCCAGCAGCTTAGCGTTAGCGGGATGGTATGAGCAGTTCTTC. Translation gives CASSLALAGWYEQFF.

The rearrangement uses TRBV6-5 and TRBJ2-3, with 14 bases identical to TRBD2. There are 14 residues in the CDR3. Trimming at V came to 6 bases and at J to 5 bases, leaving 1 base not matched to a gene. Germline loops: CDR1 MNHEY, CDR2 SVGAGI. The CDR3 DNA sequence: TGTGCCAGCAGGGGACTAGCGGGAGAAGATACGCAGTATTTT. This translates into CASRGLAGEDTQYF.

The gene calls are TRBV16 and TRBJ1-2, with D hard to call. Per the germline V gene, CDR1 is KGHSY and CDR2 is FQNENV. V shed 2 bases and J shed 4 bases, with 8 bases lying between them. This CDR3 region has 13 residues. The CDR3 nucleotides are TGTGCCAGCAGCCAACCGGGAACCTATGGCTACACCTTC. Its translation is CASSQPGTYGYTF. The variable domain in full, with the rest retrieved from reference TRBV16 and TRBJ1-2, is GEEVAQTPKHLVRGEGQKAKLYCAPIKGHSYVFWYQQVLKNEFKFLISFQNENVFDETGMPKERFSAKCLPNSPCSLEIQATKLEDSAVYFCASSQPGTYGYTFGSGTRLTVV.

V is TRBV5-6 and J is TRBJ1-1; 7 bases line up with TRBD1. Germline lookup yields CDR1 SGHDT and CDR2 YYEEEE. The CDR3 has 15 amino acids. The V and J ends lost 2 bases and 4 bases, in that order; junction bases with no gene match: 8. The CDR3 loop is CASSLRYRGATEAFF. The CDR3 nucleotides are TGTGCCAGCAGCTTACGCTACAGGGGTGCCACTGAAGCTTTCTTT.

The genes are TRBV19 and TRBJ2-7, with 10 bases fitting TRBD1. This CDR3 region has 17 residues. V lost 5 bases to trimming and J lost 4 bases; unmatched junction nucleotides: 14. The germline V gene has CDR1 LNHDA and CDR2 SQIVND (reference sequence). This CDR3 reads CASSPESRDRGGYEQYF. CDR3 sequence (DNA): TGTGCCAGTAGTCCGGAAAGCCGGGACAGGGGAGGATACGAGCAGTACTTC.

The V gene is TRBV28, the J gene TRBJ2-7; D unclear. CDR3 length: 14 residues. The V gene lost 7 bases and the J gene lost 2 bases, with 15 bases spanning the gap. In germline, CDR1 is MDHEN, CDR2 SYDVKM. CDR3 region: CASIGSRSAYEQYF. CDR3 DNA: TGTGCCAGCATCGGATCCAGGTCTGCCTACGAGCAGTACTTC.

The chain combines TRBV24-1 with TRBJ2-2, with TRBD2 matching over 14 bases. J gave up 6 bases and V 12 bases, and 2 bases lay outside the gene matches. Germline CDR1 is KGHDR and CDR2 is SFDVKD. The CDR3 has 13 residues. Here the CDR3 reads CAAGLAGAGELFF. The CDR3 DNA follows: TGTGCCGCGGGACTAGCGGGGGCCGGGGAGCTGTTTTTT.

This clone is categorized as medium-sized (0.01 to 0.1%). The chain combines TRBV30 with TRBJ1-1; D gene uncertain. The CDR3 is 11 residues long. Germline CDR1 is GTSNPN and CDR2 is SVGIG (reference sequence). V lost 3 bases, J lost 8 bases, and 10 bases lay in between. The CDR3 nucleotides are TGTGCCTGGAGGGGCCCCGCCGAAGCTTTCTTT. This encodes CAWRGPAEAFF. Full variable domain (rest looked up from reference TRBV30 and TRBJ1-1): SQTIHQWPATLVQPVGSPLSLECTVEGTSNPNLYWYRQAAGRGLQLLFYSVGIGQISSEVPQNLSASRPQDRQFILSSKKLLLSDSGFYLCAWRGPAEAFFGQGTRLTVV.

This clone has more than one count but fewer than ten. The V call is TRBV28, the J call TRBJ2-1; 10 bases align to TRBD1. CDR3 length: 17 amino acids. Germline-derived CDR1 and CDR2 are MDHEN and SYDVKM. V lost 3 bases, J lost 5 bases, and 10 bases stayed unmatched. The CDR3 DNA reads TGTGCCAGCAGTTTCTTAGGACCGGGACAGGGGAACAATGAGCAGTTCTTC. It yields the protein CASSFLGPGQGNNEQFF.

This clone was picked up a small number of times. The rearrangement uses TRBV15 and TRBJ2-2; 10 nucleotides align to TRBD2. Unmatched junction bases numbered 6, after V lost 0 bases and J lost 8 bases. The V gene's germline CDR1 is LNHNV and CDR2 YYDKDF (reference sequence). The CDR3 runs 16 residues. The CDR3 DNA reads as TGTGCCACCAGCAGAGAGGGTAGCGGGAGGCGAGGGGAGCTGTTTTTT. This sequence encodes CATSREGSGRRGELFF.

This rearrangement joins TRBV5-4 to TRBJ1-1; D is undetermined. The length of the CDR3 is 15 residues. Trimming left V 4 bases short and J 3 bases short, with 16 bases between. Germline-derived CDR1 and CDR2 are SGHNT and YYREEE (reference sequence). CDR3 protein: CASSSVRAGDTEAFF. In DNA, the CDR3 is TGTGCCAGCAGCAGTGTGAGGGCCGGGGACACTGAAGCTTTCTTT.

The rearrangement uses TRBV6-6 and TRBJ1-2; TRBD1 might be the D (5 bases). The CDR3 is 14 residues long. Trimming removed 7 bases at V and 2 bases at J, with 14 bases between. Germline lookup yields CDR1 MNHNY and CDR2 SVGAGI (reference sequence). Here the CDR3 DNA reads TGTGCCAGCATCTCGGGGGGAAGCAACTATGGCTACACCTTC. This gives the protein CASISGGSNYGYTF.

This clone was picked up one time. V and J are TRBV9 and TRBJ2-1; TRBD2 agrees at 12 bases. CDR1 and CDR2 (germline): SGDLS, YYNGEE. Trimming took 7 bases from V and 4 from J; bases not matched to a gene: 15. This CDR3 region has 18 residues. In DNA, the CDR3 is TGTGCCAGCGGTTCGGGACTAGCGGGCCGGCGCCTTTACAATGAGCAGTTCTTC. This codes for CASGSGLAGRRLYNEQFF.

This clone was picked up one time. The chain links TRBV27 to TRBJ2-1; tentative D call: TRBD2 (6 bases). Germline-derived CDR1 and CDR2 are MNHEY and SMNVEV (reference sequence). Trimming cost V 4 bases and J 3 bases, with 16 bases left between them. The CDR3 length is 16 residues. Written as DNA, the CDR3 is TGTGCCAGCAGTTCTCCTCGGAGCGGGTACTACAATGAGCAGTTCTTC. The encoded protein is CASSSPRSGYYNEQFF.